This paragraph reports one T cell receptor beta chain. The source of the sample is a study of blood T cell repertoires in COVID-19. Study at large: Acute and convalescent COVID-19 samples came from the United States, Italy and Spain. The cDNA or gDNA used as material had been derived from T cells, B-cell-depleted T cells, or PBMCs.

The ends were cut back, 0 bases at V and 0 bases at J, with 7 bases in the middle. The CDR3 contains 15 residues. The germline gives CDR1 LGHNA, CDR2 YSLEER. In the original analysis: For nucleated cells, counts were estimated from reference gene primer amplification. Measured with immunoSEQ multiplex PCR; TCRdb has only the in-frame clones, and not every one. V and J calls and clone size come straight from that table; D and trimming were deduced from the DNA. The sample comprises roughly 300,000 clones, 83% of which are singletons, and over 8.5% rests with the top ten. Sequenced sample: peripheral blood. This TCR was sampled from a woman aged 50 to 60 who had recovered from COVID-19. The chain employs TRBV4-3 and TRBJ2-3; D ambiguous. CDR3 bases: TGCGCCAGCAGCCAAGACGGGTCTAGCACAGATACGCAGTATTTT. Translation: CASSQDGSSTDTQYF.